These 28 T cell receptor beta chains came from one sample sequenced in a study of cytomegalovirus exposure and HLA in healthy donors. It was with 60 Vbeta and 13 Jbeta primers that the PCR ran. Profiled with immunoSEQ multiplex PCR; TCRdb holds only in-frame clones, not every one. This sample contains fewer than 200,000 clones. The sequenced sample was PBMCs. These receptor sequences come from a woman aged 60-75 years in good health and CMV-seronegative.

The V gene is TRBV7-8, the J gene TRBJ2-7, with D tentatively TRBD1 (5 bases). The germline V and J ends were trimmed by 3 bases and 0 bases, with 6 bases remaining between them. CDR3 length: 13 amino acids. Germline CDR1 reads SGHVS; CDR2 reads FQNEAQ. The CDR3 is CASSFGASYEQYF. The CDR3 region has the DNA TGTGCCAGCAGCTTTGGGGCCTCCTACGAGCAGTACTTC.

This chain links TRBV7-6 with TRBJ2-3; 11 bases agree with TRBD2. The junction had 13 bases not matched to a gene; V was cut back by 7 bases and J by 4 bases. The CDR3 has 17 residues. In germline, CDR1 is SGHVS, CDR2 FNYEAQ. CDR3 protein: CASTYGLAGGSADTQYF. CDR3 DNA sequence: TGTGCCAGCACCTATGGGCTAGCGGGAGGTAGTGCAGATACGCAGTATTTT.

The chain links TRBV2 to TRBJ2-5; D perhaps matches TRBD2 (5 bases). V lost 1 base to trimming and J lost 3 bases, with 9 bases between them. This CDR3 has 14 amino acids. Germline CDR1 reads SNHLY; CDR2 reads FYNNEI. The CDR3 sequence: CASSEGTGKETQYF. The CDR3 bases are TGTGCCAGCAGTGAAGGGACGGGGAAAGAGACCCAGTACTTC. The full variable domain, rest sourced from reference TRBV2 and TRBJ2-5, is EPEVTQTPSHQVTQMGQEVILRCVPISNHLYFYWYRQILGQKVEFLVSFYNNEISEKSEIFDDQFSVERPDGSNFTLKIRSTKLEDSAMYFCASSEGTGKETQYFGPGTRLLVL.

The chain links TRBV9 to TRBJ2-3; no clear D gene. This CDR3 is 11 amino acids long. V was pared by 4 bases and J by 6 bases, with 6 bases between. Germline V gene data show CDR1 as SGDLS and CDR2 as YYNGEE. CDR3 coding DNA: TGTGCCAGCAGCCCCTCGGATACGCAGTATTTT. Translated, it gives CASSPSDTQYF.

The CDR3 region has the DNA TGTGCCAGCTCACCCCCCCTGGACAGCTATGGCTACACCTTC. Translating gives CASSPPLDSYGYTF. The chain has TRBV18 and TRBJ1-2; D may be TRBD1 (6 bases). This CDR3 has 14 amino acids. The germline V gene encodes CDR1 KGHSH and CDR2 LQKENI. V was trimmed by 3 bases and J by 4 bases, leaving 12 bases between them.

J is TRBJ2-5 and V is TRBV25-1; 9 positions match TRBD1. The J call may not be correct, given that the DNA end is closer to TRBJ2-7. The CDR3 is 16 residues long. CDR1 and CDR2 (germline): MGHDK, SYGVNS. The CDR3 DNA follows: TGTGCCAGCAGTACCCAGGGACAGGGCGCCCCGTACGAGCAGTACTTC. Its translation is CASSTQGQGAPYEQYF.

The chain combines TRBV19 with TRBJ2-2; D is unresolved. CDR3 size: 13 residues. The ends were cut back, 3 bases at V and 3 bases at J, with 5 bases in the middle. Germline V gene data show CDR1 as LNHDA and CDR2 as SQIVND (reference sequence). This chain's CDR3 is CASSILDTGELFF. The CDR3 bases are TGTGCCAGTAGTATTTTAGACACCGGGGAGCTGTTTTTT.

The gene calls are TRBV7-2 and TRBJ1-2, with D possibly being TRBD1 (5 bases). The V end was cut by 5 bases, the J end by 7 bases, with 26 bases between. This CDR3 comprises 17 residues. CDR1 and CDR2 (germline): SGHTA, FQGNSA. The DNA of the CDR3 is TGTGCCAGCAGCCCACCGATGGGGCCGAACTATCAAGGTGGCTACACCTTC. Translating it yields CASSPPMGPNYQGGYTF.

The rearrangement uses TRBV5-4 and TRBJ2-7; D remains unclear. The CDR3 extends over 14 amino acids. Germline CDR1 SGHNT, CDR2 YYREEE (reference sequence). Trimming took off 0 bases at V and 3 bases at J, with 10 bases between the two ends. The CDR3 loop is CASSLALNSYEQYF. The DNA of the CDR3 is TGTGCCAGCAGCTTGGCGCTAAACAGCTACGAGCAGTACTTC.

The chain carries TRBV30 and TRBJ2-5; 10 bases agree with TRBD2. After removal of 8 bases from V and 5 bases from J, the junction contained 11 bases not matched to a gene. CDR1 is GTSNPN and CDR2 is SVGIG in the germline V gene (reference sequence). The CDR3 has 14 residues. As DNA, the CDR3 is TGTGCCCGTAAGGTAGCGGGAGGTCGGGAGACCCAGTACTTC. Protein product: CARKVAGGRETQYF.

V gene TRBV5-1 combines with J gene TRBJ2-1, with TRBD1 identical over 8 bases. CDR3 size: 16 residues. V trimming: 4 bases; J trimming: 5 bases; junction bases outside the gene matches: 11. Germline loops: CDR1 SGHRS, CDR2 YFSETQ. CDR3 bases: TGCGCCAGCAGCCTATACCCGGGACAGGCGAACAATGAGCAGTTCTTC. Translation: CASSLYPGQANNEQFF.

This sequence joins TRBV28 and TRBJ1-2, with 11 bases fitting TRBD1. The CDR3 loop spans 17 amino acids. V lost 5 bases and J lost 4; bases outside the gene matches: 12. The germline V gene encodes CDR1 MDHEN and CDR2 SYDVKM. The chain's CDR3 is CASSTPGQGAKGYGYTF. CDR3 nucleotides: TGTGCCAGCAGTACCCCCGGACAGGGGGCTAAGGGCTATGGCTACACCTTC.

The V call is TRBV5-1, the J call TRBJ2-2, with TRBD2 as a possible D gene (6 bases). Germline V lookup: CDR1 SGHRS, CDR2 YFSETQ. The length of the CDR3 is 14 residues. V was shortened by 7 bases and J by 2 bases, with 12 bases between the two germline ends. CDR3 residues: CASAASANTGELFF. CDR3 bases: TGCGCCAGCGCTGCTAGCGCAAACACCGGGGAGCTGTTTTTT.

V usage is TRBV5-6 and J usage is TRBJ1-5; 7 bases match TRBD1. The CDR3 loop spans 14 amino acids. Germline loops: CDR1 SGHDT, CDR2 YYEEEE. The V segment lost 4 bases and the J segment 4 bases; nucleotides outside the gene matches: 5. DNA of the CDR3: TGTGCCAGCAGCCCGGGACAGACAAATCAGCCCCAGCATTTT. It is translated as CASSPGQTNQPQHF.

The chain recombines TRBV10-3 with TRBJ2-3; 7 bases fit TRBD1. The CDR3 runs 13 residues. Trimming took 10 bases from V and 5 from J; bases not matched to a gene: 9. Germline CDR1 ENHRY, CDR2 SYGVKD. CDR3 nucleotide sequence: TGTGCCACCCGACAGGGTGGCCAAGATACGCAGTATTTT. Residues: CATRQGGQDTQYF.

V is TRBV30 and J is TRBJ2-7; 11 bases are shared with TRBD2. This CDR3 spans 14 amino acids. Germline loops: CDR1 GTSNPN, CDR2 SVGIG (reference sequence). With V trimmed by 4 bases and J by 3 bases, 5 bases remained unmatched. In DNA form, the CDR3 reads TGTGCCTGGATTACCGGGACTAGCGGCTACGAGCAGTACTTC. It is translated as CAWITGTSGYEQYF.

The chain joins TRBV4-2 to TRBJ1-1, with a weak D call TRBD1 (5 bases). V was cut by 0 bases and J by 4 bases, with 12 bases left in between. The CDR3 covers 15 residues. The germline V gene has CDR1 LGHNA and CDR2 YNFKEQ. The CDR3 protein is CASSQDTGPGTEAFF. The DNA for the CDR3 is TGTGCCAGCAGCCAAGACACAGGACCAGGCACTGAAGCTTTCTTT.

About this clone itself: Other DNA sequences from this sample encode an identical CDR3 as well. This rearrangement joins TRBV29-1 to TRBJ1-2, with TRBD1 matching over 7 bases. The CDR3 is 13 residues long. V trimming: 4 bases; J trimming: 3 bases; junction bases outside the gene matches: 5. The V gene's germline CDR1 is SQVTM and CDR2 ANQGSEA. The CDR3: CSVGDRVDYGYTF. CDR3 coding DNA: TGCAGCGTTGGTGACAGGGTCGACTATGGCTACACCTTC.

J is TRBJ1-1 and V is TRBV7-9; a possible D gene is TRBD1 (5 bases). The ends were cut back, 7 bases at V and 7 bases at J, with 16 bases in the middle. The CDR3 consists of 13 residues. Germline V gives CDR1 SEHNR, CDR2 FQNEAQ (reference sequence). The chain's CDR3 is CASTLGGGREAFF. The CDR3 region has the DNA TGTGCCAGCACCCTTGGGGGAGGCCGTGAAGCTTTCTTT.

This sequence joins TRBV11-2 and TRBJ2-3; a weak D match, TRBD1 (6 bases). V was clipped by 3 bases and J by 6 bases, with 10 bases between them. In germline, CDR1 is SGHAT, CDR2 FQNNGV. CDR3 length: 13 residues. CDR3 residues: CASSFAGVDTQYF. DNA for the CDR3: TGTGCCAGCAGCTTCGCAGGGGTGGATACGCAGTATTTT.

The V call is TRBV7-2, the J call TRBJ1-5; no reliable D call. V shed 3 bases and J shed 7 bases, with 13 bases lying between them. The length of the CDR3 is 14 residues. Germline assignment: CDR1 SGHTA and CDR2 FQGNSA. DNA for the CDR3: TGTGCCAGCAGCTTTGTGTATGAGGGCCAGCCCCAGCATTTT. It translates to CASSFVYEGQPQHF. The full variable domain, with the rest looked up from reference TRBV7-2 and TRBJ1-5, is GAGVSQSPSNKVTEKGKDVELRCDPISGHTALYWYRQSLGQGLEFLIYFQGNSAPDKSGLPSDRFSAERTGGSVSTLTIQRTQQEDSAVYLCASSFVYEGQPQHFGDGTRLSIL.

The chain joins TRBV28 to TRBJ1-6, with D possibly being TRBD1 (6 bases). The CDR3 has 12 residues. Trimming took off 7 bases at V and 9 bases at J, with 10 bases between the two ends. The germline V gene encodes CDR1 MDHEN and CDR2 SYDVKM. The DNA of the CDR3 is TGTGCCAGCACCTCAGGGGCTTCACCCCTCCACTTT. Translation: CASTSGASPLHF.

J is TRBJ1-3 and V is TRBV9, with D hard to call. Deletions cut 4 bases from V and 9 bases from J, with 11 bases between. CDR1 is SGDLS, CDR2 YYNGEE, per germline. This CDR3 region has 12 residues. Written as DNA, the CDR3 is TGTGCCAGCAGCCCCCGAGAGGGCACCATATATTTT. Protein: CASSPREGTIYF. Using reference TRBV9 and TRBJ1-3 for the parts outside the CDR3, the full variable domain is DSGVTQTPKHLITATGQRVTLRCSPRSGDLSVYWYQQSLDQGLQFLIQYYNGEERAKGNILERFSAQQFPDLHSELNLSSLELGDSALYFCASSPREGTIYFGEGSWLTVV.

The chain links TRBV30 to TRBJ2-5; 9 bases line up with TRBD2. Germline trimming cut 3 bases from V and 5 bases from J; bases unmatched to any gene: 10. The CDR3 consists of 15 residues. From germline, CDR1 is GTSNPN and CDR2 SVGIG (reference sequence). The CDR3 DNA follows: TGTGCCTGGAGCCTAGGGGCGGGAGGGCCGGAGACCCAGTACTTC. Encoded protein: CAWSLGAGGPETQYF.

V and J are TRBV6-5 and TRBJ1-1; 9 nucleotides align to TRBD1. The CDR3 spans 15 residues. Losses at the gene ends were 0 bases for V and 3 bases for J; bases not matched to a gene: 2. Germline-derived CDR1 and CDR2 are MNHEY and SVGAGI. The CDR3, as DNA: TGTGCCAGCAGTTACTCAGACAGGGGGGACACTGAAGCTTTCTTT. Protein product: CASSYSDRGDTEAFF.

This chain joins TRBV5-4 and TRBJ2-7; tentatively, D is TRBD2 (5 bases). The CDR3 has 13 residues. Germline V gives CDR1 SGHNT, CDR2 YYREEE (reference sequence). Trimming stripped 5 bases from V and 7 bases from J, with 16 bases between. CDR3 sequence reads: CASSPGLLREQYF. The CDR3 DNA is TGTGCCAGCAGTCCTGGACTCCTCCGGGAGCAGTACTTC.

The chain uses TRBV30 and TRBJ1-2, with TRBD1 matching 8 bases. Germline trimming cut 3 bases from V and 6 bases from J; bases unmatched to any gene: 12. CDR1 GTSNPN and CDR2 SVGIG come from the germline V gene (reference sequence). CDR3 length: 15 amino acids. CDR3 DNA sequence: TGTGCCTGGAGGGGGGACCTGACAGGGGATAATGGCTACACCTTC. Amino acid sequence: CAWRGDLTGDNGYTF.

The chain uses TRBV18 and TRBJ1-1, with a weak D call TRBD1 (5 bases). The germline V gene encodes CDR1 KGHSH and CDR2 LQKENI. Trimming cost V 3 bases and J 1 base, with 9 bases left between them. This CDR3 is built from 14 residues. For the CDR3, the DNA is TGTGCCAGCTCACCGGGTCAGGGGAACACTGAAGCTTTCTTT. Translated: CASSPGQGNTEAFF.